The 4 T cell receptor beta chains below come from one sample, sequenced in a study of shared clonotypes between healthy human individuals. Here immunoSEQ multiplex PCR was the method, and the copy in TCRdb shows in-frame clones only, minus some. Here the sample spans around 2,100,000 clones, less than 95% being singletons. Naive CD8 populations comprised CD45RO-negative cells positively selected for CCR7, excluding terminally differentiated effector memory CD45RA+ cells. Sequencing was done on a sample of naive CD8+ T cells sorted from blood. The receptors come from a young man in good health.

The rearrangement links TRBV4-3 to TRBJ2-3; tentatively, D is TRBD2 (5 bases). CDR1 and CDR2 (germline): LGHNA, YSLEER. The CDR3 sequence is 14 residues long. The V gene lost 8 bases and the J gene lost 0 bases, with 12 bases spanning the gap. The CDR3 sequence is CASGDAGSTDTQYF. DNA of the CDR3: TGCGCCAGCGGAGACGCGGGTAGCACAGATACGCAGTATTTT.

This clone showed up just a few times. The sample has other DNA sequences that encode this CDR3 too. The rearrangement links TRBV11-2 to TRBJ1-2; D is unclear. Germline CDR1 is SGHAT and CDR2 is FQNNGV. V dropped 1 base and J dropped 0 bases, with 3 bases sitting between them. CDR3 length equals 13 residues. The CDR3 protein is CASSLGSNYGYTF. CDR3 sequence (DNA): TGTGCCAGCAGCTTAGGGTCTAACTATGGCTACACCTTC. Based on the CDR3 plus reference TRBV11-2 and TRBJ1-2, the full variable domain is EAGVAQSPRYKIIEKRQSVAFWCNPISGHATLYWYQQILGQGPKLLIQFQNNGVVDDSQLPKDRFSAERLKGVDSTLKIQPAKLEDSAVYLCASSLGSNYGYTFGSGTRLTVV.

This clone was seen a single time. The chain employs TRBV15 and TRBJ2-3; D might be TRBD2 (6 bases). Trimming removed 5 bases from V and 7 bases from J, with 22 bases in between. CDR1 LNHNV and CDR2 YYDKDF come from the germline V gene (reference sequence). The CDR3 spans 16 residues. The CDR3 sequence: CATSSLLTSPVNTQYF. DNA of the CDR3: TGTGCCACCAGCTCACTTCTTACTAGCCCTGTTAATACGCAGTATTTT. The variable domain in full, with the rest retrieved from reference TRBV15 and TRBJ2-3, is DAMVIQNPRYQVTQFGKPVTLSCSQTLNHNVMYWYQQKSSQAPKLLFHYYDKDFNNEADTPDNFQSRRPNTSFCFLDIRSPGLGDTAMYLCATSSLLTSPVNTQYFGPGTRLTVL.

The V call is TRBV7-9, the J call TRBJ2-7; D is possibly TRBD1 (7 bases). Germline assignment: CDR1 SEHNR and CDR2 FQNEAQ (reference sequence). V was pared by 5 bases and J by 2 bases, with 19 bases between. The CDR3 consists of 16 residues. The CDR3 region has the DNA TGTGCCAGCAGCGGCGAGCAGGGGGGTATTACCTACGAGCAGTACTTC. It encodes CASSGEQGGITYEQYF.